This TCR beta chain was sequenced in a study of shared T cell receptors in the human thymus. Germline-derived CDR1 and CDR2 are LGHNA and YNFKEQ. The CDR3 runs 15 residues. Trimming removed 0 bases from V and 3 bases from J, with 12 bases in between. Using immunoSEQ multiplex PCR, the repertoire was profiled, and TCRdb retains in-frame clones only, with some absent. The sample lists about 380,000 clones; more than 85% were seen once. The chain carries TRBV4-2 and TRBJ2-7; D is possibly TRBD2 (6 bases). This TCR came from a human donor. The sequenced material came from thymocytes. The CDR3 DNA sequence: TGTGCCAGCAGCCAAGAGGAGACGGGAGTCTACGAGCAGTACTTC. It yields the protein CASSQEETGVYEQYF.